Presented here are 16 T cell receptor beta chains from one specimen sequenced in a study of T cell responses to AZD1222 COVID-19 vaccine. This table comes from immunoSEQ multiplex PCR, and its TCRdb copy is limited to in-frame clones, with some not included. Altogether more than 110,000 clones are present, 80% to 95% being singletons, with the ten largest covering about 5%. The starting material was peripheral blood, obtained on day 0 of AZD1222 vaccination. The receptor set was obtained from an adult in good health.

V is TRBV7-9 and J is TRBJ2-7; 10 bases map to TRBD1. This CDR3 spans 17 amino acids. J was trimmed by 2 bases and V by 5 bases; bases with no gene match: 12. Germline V gene lookup returns CDR1 SEHNR and CDR2 FQNEAQ (reference sequence). CDR3 in DNA: TGTGCCAGCAGCCCTCCCAGGGTGGGACAGGGGACCTACGAGCAGTACTTC. This translates into CASSPPRVGQGTYEQYF.

The chain has TRBV28 and TRBJ2-7; TRBD2 agrees at 10 bases. Germline V gene data show CDR1 as MDHEN and CDR2 as SYDVKM. With V trimmed by 5 bases and J by 2 bases, 6 bases remained unmatched. CDR3 size: 15 residues. CDR3 sequence reads: CASSPGGLAAYEQYF. The CDR3 bases are TGTGCCAGCAGTCCCGGAGGACTAGCGGCCTACGAGCAGTACTTC.

The CDR3 DNA follows: TGTGCCAGCAGTTTTTGGGGCTATGATGGCTACACCTTC. It codes for CASSFWGYDGYTF. The chain is built from TRBV27 and TRBJ1-2; possibly TRBD1 for D (5 bases). The length of the CDR3 is 13 residues. The V and J ends lost 3 bases and 6 bases respectively, with 11 bases between them. CDR1 and CDR2 from the germline V gene are MNHEY and SMNVEV (reference sequence).

Only one count was recorded for this clone. The chain joins TRBV6-5 to TRBJ1-5, with D tentatively TRBD1 (6 bases). The CDR3 totals 15 residues. The V gene lost 7 bases and the J gene lost 0 bases, with 13 bases spanning the gap. The germline V gene has CDR1 MNHEY and CDR2 SVGAGI. CDR3 sequence reads: CASITGRYSNQPQHF. In DNA, the CDR3 is TGTGCCAGCATTACAGGGAGGTATAGCAATCAGCCCCAGCATTTT.

The rearrangement links TRBV28 to TRBJ1-1; D unclear. From germline, CDR1 is MDHEN and CDR2 SYDVKM. This CDR3 has 11 residues. Trimming left V 8 bases short and J 3 bases short, with 7 bases between. For the CDR3, the DNA is TGTGCCAGCGAAAGGGACACTGAAGCTTTCTTT. Translation gives CASERDTEAFF.

This chain joins TRBV2 and TRBJ1-1; D gene unclear. CDR1 and CDR2 from the germline V gene are SNHLY and FYNNEI. V lost 1 base and J 10 bases, leaving 10 bases between the germline ends. This CDR3 contains 12 residues. CDR3 nucleotides: TGTGCCAGCAGTGAAGGTGGCGTTAGAGCTTTCTTT. Translation gives CASSEGGVRAFF.

The CDR3 DNA reads as TGTGCCAGCAGCCCCCGACAGGGGGATTACAATGAGCAGTTCTTC. This sequence encodes CASSPRQGDYNEQFF. The gene calls are TRBV7-2 and TRBJ2-1; 9 positions match TRBD1. Germline V gene lookup returns CDR1 SGHTA and CDR2 FQGNSA. J lost 4 bases, V lost 5 bases, and 6 bases had no gene match. The length of the CDR3 is 15 residues.

The chain recombines TRBV4-1 with TRBJ2-3, with TRBD2 matching over 9 bases. This CDR3 contains 14 residues. Germline lookup yields CDR1 MGHRA and CDR2 YSYEKL. Germline trimming cut 1 base from V and 4 bases from J; bases unmatched to any gene: 0. The CDR3 DNA is TGCGCCAGCAGCCAAGGCGGGGGGGCAGATACGCAGTATTTT. Translating it yields CASSQGGGADTQYF.

This chain connects TRBV5-5 to TRBJ1-1, with 11 bases matching TRBD1. The germline CDR1 and CDR2 sequences are SGHKS and YYEKEE (reference sequence). J gave up 5 bases and V 4 bases, and 7 bases lay outside the gene matches. The CDR3 has 15 amino acids. The CDR3 spells CASSGEDRGLTEAFF. The CDR3 coding sequence is TGTGCCAGCAGCGGGGAGGACAGGGGGCTAACTGAAGCTTTCTTT.

The chain links TRBV3-1 (or the pseudogene TRBV3-2) to TRBJ1-5; D is uncertain. V lost 1 base and J lost 6, with 10 bases in between. The CDR3 length is 14 residues. The germline CDR1 and CDR2 sequences are LGHDT and YNNKEL (reference sequence). The CDR3: CASSQGGKGQPQHF. The DNA of the CDR3 is TGTGCCAGCAGCCAAGGCGGGAAGGGTCAGCCCCAGCATTTT.

The J gene is TRBJ1-6, the V gene TRBV24-1; D is undetermined. Trimming took 8 bases from V and 9 from J, leaving 13 bases between them. Per the germline V gene, CDR1 is KGHDR and CDR2 is SFDVKD. The CDR3 extends over 13 amino acids. CDR3 in amino acids: CATNEGSGSPLHF. Here the CDR3 DNA reads TGTGCCACCAACGAAGGATCCGGTTCACCCCTCCACTTT.

This chain connects TRBV10-1 to TRBJ1-6, with unresolved D. This CDR3 is 14 amino acids long. CDR1 and CDR2 (germline): WNHNN, SYGVQD (reference sequence). The V end was cut by 3 bases, the J end by 9 bases, with 12 bases between. The CDR3 DNA reads TGCGCCAGCAGTGAAAGTCCTACGAGTTCACCCCTCCACTTT. Its protein product is CASSESPTSSPLHF.

This chain joins TRBV9 and TRBJ2-2, with unresolved D. CDR1 is SGDLS, CDR2 YYNGEE, per germline. The CDR3 runs to 19 residues. V was clipped by 0 bases and J by 0 bases, with 18 bases between them. This CDR3 reads CASSVVYGTPEANTGELFF. CDR3 nucleotide sequence: TGTGCCAGCAGCGTAGTTTACGGAACTCCTGAGGCGAACACCGGGGAGCTGTTTTTT.

The V call is TRBV19, the J call TRBJ2-3, with 8 bases lining up with TRBD2. Germline loops: CDR1 LNHDA, CDR2 SQIVND (reference sequence). The CDR3 covers 13 residues. After removal of 8 bases from V and 7 bases from J, the junction contained 8 bases not matched to a gene. The DNA of the CDR3 is TGTGCCAGTTCGGGGGGGCTCAGATATACGCAGTATTTT. It encodes CASSGGLRYTQYF.

The chain is built from TRBV24-1 and TRBJ2-2; 10 nucleotides match TRBD1. V dropped 4 bases and J dropped 4; count of bases not matched to a gene: 5. In germline, CDR1 is KGHDR, CDR2 SFDVKD. The CDR3 contains 16 residues. The CDR3, as DNA: TGTGCCACCAGTGAGCCGGGACAGGGGCCCACCGGGGAGCTGTTTTTT. This translates into CATSEPGQGPTGELFF.

J is TRBJ1-3 and V is TRBV21-1. TRBV21-1 is listed as a pseudogene. The CDR3 totals 20 residues. CDR3 in DNA: TGTGCCAGCAGCATCCCAACACGGGGCCGAATAGAAACCTCTGGAAACACCATATATTTT. Its translation is CASSIPTRGRIETSGNTIYF.